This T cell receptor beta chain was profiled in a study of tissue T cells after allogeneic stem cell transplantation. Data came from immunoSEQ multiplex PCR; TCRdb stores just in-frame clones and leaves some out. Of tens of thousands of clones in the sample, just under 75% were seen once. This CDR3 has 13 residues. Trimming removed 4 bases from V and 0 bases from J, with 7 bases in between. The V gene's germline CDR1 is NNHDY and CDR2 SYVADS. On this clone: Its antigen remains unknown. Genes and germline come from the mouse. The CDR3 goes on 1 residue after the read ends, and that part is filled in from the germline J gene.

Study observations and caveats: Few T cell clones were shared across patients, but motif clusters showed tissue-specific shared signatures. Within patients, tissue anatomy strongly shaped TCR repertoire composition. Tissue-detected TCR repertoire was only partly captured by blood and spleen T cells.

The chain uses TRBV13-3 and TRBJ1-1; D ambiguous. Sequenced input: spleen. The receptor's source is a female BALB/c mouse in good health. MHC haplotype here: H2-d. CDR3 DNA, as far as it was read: TGTGCCAGCAGTCGACAAGCAAACACAGAAGTCTTC. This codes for CASSRQANTEVF. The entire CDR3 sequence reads CASSRQANTEVFF.